What follows are 6 T cell receptor beta chains derived from one specimen sequenced in a study of T cell changes during pregnancy in multiple sclerosis. Assay used: immunoSEQ multiplex PCR; TCRdb lists only in-frame clones, some missing. The sample has about 70,000 clones; about 90% are singletons. The sequencing used peripheral blood, collected in the first trimester of pregnancy. The receptors originated from a female donor with multiple sclerosis, enrolled in a pregnancy study.

CDR3 DNA: TGTGCCTGGAGACGAGGACAGGCTAACTCTGGGGCCAACGTCCTGACTTTC. It specifies CAWRRGQANSGANVLTF. The chain carries TRBV30 and TRBJ2-6; 7 bases are shared with TRBD1. The CDR3 covers 17 residues. V gave up 3 bases and J gave up 0 bases; unmatched junction bases: 8. CDR1 is GTSNPN and CDR2 is SVGIG in the germline V gene (reference sequence).

This rearrangement joins TRBV28 to TRBJ1-1; TRBD1 matches at 8 bases. Per germline, CDR1 MDHEN and CDR2 SYDVKM. The CDR3 loop spans 14 amino acids. V dropped 4 bases and J dropped 4; count of bases not matched to a gene: 5. The CDR3 is CASSYRTGSTEAFF. The CDR3 nucleotides are TGTGCCAGCAGTTACAGGACAGGGAGCACTGAAGCTTTCTTT.

The chain is built from TRBV27 and TRBJ1-2; 9 positions agree with TRBD1. Unmatched junction bases numbered 4, after V lost 3 bases and J lost 8 bases. The CDR3 consists of 13 residues. CDR1 is MNHEY and CDR2 is SMNVEV in the germline V gene (reference sequence). The CDR3: CASSFRDRAGYTF. The CDR3 nucleotides read TGTGCCAGCAGTTTCAGGGACAGGGCCGGCTACACCTTC.

J is TRBJ1-2 and V is TRBV30; maybe TRBD1 (6 bases). The CDR3 length is 16 residues. Deletions cut 1 base from V and 7 bases from J, with 22 bases between. Germline V gives CDR1 GTSNPN, CDR2 SVGIG (reference sequence). The CDR3 reads CAWSDPGIRGAFGYTF. The DNA for the CDR3 is TGTGCCTGGAGTGACCCCGGTATTCGGGGGGCGTTTGGCTACACCTTC.

The chain combines TRBV4-2 with TRBJ2-3; 13 bases agree with TRBD2. This CDR3 spans 16 amino acids. J gave up 3 bases and V 0 bases, and 0 bases lay outside the gene matches. CDR1 and CDR2 (germline): LGHNA, YNFKEQ. CDR3 residues: CASSQELAGGTDTQYF. The DNA of the CDR3 is TGTGCCAGCAGCCAAGAACTAGCGGGGGGGACAGATACGCAGTATTTT.

The chain employs TRBV25-1 and TRBJ2-2; D unresolved. The V end was cut by 1 base, the J end by 7 bases, with 13 bases between. There are 15 residues in the CDR3. From germline, CDR1 is MGHDK and CDR2 SYGVNS. CDR3 sequence (DNA): TGTGCCAGCAGTGAATCCTTTCCGGGTAGCGGGGAGCTGTTTTTT. This gives the protein CASSESFPGSGELFF.